This T cell receptor beta chain was captured in a study of cytomegalovirus exposure and HLA in healthy donors (dated by TCRdb to about 2017). With respect to the entire study: According to a later analysis, one platform produced both the 120 validation repertoires and the roughly 640 repertoires of the first cohort. Along with the approximately 650-subject first cohort, a separate validation cohort of approximately 110 different subjects was used. High-throughput TCR immunosequencing, statistical association of individual TCRs with disease status, and machine learning were combined to predict cytomegalovirus infection status. The study aimed to test whether signatures of past pathogen exposure could be identified by cataloging public T cell receptors.

Donors formed part of the validation cohort, which comprised 120 subjects and was distinct from the first cohort of fewer than 750 subjects. Worth noting for this clone: Its antigen specificity is not known. The record has no base qualities; no much larger clone is one base away.

The library came from the immunoSEQ multiplex PCR assay. The paper's data handling went like this. A statistical classification framework was developed to diagnose cytomegalovirus status using the catalog of TCR beta chain sequences. The source is immuneACCESS, and TCRdb retained only in-frame sequences with V and J called. Part of the clones is not carried over; for the studies checked, unresolved V genes explain less than half of this, and the remainder is unexplained. V, J and clone size derive from that table, while D and trimming were established from the DNA sequence. In all, the sample holds 150,000 or so clones, and around nine tenths of those were seen once. The biggest ten clones account for more than 2.5% of the sample. Summary of the overall study and its limitations: A later analysis lacked HLA typing for the validation cohort, so it scored co-occurrence in that cohort across all 110 or so repertoires. Across donors, most TCR sequences were observed very rarely, whereas some public TCRs were present in many individuals. According to the authors, the approach could potentially be generalized to other disease states and immunological phenotypes. In vitro tests confirmed that a few of the cytomegalovirus-associated TCR beta chains recognize cytomegalovirus antigens. A later analysis found that TCRs clustered in the first cohort also tended to co-occur in the approximately 120 validation repertoires, with approximately 95% of cluster scores above 0. The classifier was reported to diagnose cytomegalovirus status with high specificity and sensitivity in both the original cohort and the validation cohort. In the study, 164 TCR beta chains were listed as associated with cytomegalovirus.

V and J are truncated by 9 bases and 4 bases respectively, leaving an intervening sequence of 15 bases. Per the germline V gene (reference sequence), MNHEY is the CDR1 and SMNVEV is the CDR2. The CDR3 contains 13 residues, cysteine and phenylalanine counted. Here the CDR3 DNA is all that survives: 39 bases in frame from base 1. The rearranged segments are TRBV27 and TRBJ1-1, with an unclear D gene assignment. The sequencing sample was made of PBMCs. The origin of this receptor is a woman younger than 30 in good health and CMV-seropositive. The nucleotide sequence reads TGTGCCAGTAGCTCCGTGGATTTCACTGAAGCTTTCTTT. Its amino acids are CASSSVDFTEAFF.